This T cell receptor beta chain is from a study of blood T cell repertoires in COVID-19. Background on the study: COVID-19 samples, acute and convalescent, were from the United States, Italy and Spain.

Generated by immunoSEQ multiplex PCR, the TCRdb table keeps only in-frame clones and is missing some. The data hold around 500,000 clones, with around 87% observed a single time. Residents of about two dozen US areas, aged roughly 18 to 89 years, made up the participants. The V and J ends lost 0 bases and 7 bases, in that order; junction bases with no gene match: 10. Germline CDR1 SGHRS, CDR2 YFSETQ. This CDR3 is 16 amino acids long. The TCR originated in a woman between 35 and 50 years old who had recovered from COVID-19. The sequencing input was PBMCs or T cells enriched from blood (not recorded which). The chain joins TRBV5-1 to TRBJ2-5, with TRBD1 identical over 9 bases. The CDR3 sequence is CASSLGGQGPSGTQYF. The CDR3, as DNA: TGCGCCAGCAGCTTGGGGGGACAGGGTCCATCTGGGACCCAGTACTTC.